Listed below are T cell receptor beta chains from one sample, sequenced in a study of T cell repertoires in cytomegalovirus infection. The antigens of these receptors remain unknown. TCRdb re-called the reads with MiXCR, one entry per CDR3 protein. This repertoire shows around 750,000 distinct CDR3 sequences, approximately 29% found once; its top ten account for over 10%. Specimen: cultured CD8+ T cells from PBMCs, collected from culture after CMV antigen stimulation. These receptors all come from a human donor in good health (CMV status not recorded). Some clones in this sample may be carry-over from other donors' samples. The CDR3 runs from the conserved cysteine through the conserved F or W. The D gene is left open where the match is weak. A row's size may be missing; if present it is once, few, many or a size class.

V	size	D	J	CDR3	DNA
TRBV7-9	many	NA	TRBJ2-5	CASSVSQGLQETQYF	TGTGCCAGCAGCGTCTCACAGGGTCTTCAAGAGACCCAGTACTTC
TRBV5-8	NA	NA	TRBJ2-6	CASSSPYRGLSSGANVLTF	TGTGCGAGCAGCTCACCTTATCGGGGGCTTAGCTCTGGGGCCAACGTCCTGACTTTC
TRBV20-1	NA	TRBD1	TRBJ2-2	CSALDRAGTTGELFF	TGCAGTGCTTTAGACAGGGCCGGGACGACCGGGGAGCTGTTTTTT
TRBV5-6	NA	TRBD1	TRBJ2-3	CASSLELGGRETDTQYF	TGTGCCAGCAGCTTGGAATTAGGGGGCAGGGAAACAGATACGCAGTATTTT
TRBV20-1	NA	NA	TRBJ1-1	CSARGAEAFF	TGCAGTGCTAGAGGGGCTGAAGCTTTCTTT
TRBV6-5	NA	NA	TRBJ2-1	CASSYKQLGSSYNEQFF	TGTGCCAGCAGTTACAAACAACTGGGGAGCTCCTACAATGAGCAGTTCTTC
TRBV27	NA	NA	TRBJ1-1	CASRITVNTEAFF	TGTGCCAGCAGAATTACGGTAAACACTGAAGCTTTCTTT
TRBV7-2	NA	NA	TRBJ1-5	CASSLEFRGAGQPQHF	TGTGCCAGCAGCTTAGAGTTTAGGGGGGCAGGTCAGCCCCAGCATTTT
TRBV12-3/TRBV12-4	few	NA	TRBJ2-1	CASRPSSGDNEQFF	TGTGCCAGCAGACCCTCATCAGGGGACAATGAGCAGTTCTTC
TRBV7-6	many	NA	TRBJ1-1	CASSGPPQEMNTEAFF	TGTGCCAGCAGCGGACCCCCACAGGAGATGAACACTGAAGCTTTCTTT
TRBV7-2	few	TRBD1	TRBJ2-1	CASSLGTGVRFLYEQFF	TGTGCCAGCAGCTTAGGCACAGGGGTGAGATTCCTATATGAGCAGTTCTTC
TRBV7-6	NA	NA	TRBJ2-7	CASSLGQGISYEQYF	TGTGCCAGCAGCTTAGGCCAGGGAATCTCCTACGAGCAGTACTTC
TRBV24-1	NA	TRBD1	TRBJ2-5	CATSEGTGQETQYF	TGTGCCACCAGTGAGGGGACAGGACAAGAGACCCAGTACTTC
TRBV7-8	many	TRBD2	TRBJ2-5	CASSLGGGVQETQYF	TGTGCCAGCAGCTTAGGGGGGGGGGTACAAGAGACCCAGTACTTC
TRBV14	NA	TRBD1	TRBJ2-1	CASSQDLGRTGPRNEQFF	TGTGCCAGCAGCCAAGACCTGGGCAGGACAGGTCCAAGGAATGAGCAGTTCTTC
TRBV7-4	few	TRBD2	TRBJ2-1	CASSPATSGGYNEQFF	TGTGCCAGCAGCCCAGCGACTAGCGGGGGCTACAATGAGCAGTTCTTC
TRBV7-9	NA	NA	TRBJ2-7	CASSPPTVITYEQYF	TGTGCCAGCAGCCCCCCCACAGTGATAACCTACGAGCAGTACTTC
TRBV19	NA	NA	TRBJ2-1	CASSIEGEDSYNEQFF	TGTGCCAGTAGTATTGAGGGGGAAGATTCCTACAATGAGCAGTTCTTC
TRBV7-9	many	TRBD1	TRBJ2-2	CASSLSTGVTGELFF	TGTGCCAGCAGCCTTTCGACAGGGGTGACCGGGGAGCTGTTTTTT
TRBV4-2	few	NA	TRBJ1-3	CASSQLQGGNTIYF	TGTGCCAGCAGCCAACTGCAGGGAGGAAACACCATATATTTT
TRBV4-1	NA	NA	TRBJ1-6	CASSQFPSDRLQSSYNSPLHF	TGCGCCAGCAGCCAATTCCCCTCCGACAGATTACAAAGCTCCTATAATTCACCCCTCCACTTT
TRBV24-1	NA	TRBD1	TRBJ2-1	CATSEAHGTGAYNEQFF	TGTGCCACCAGTGAAGCACACGGGACAGGGGCCTACAATGAGCAGTTCTTC
TRBV24-1	NA	NA	TRBJ2-3	CATSSLEGGPTQYF	TGTGCCACCAGCTCTTTGGAGGGGGGGCCGACGCAGTATTTT
TRBV20-1	NA	TRBD2	TRBJ2-3	CSGRLAGGLGPTDTQYF	TGCAGTGGCCGACTAGCGGGGGGGCTCGGTCCCACAGATACGCAGTATTTT
TRBV29-1	NA	NA	TRBJ1-1	CSVVDRLGSQTPNPREAFF	TGCAGCGTGGTAGACAGGCTTGGCTCCCAGACACCAAACCCTCGTGAAGCTTTCTTT
TRBV7-9	NA	TRBD2	TRBJ2-3	CASSPPSGVSTDTQYF	TGTGCCAGCAGCCCCCCTAGCGGGGTAAGCACAGATACGCAGTATTTT
TRBV27	few	NA	TRBJ1-1	CASTSLGTQGNTEAFF	TGTGCCAGCACCTCCCTGGGGACCCAGGGTAACACTGAAGCTTTCTTT
TRBV9	NA	TRBD2	TRBJ2-1	CASSVGSSGTTISYNEQFF	TGTGCCAGCAGCGTAGGTTCCTCCGGGACTACGATCTCCTACAATGAGCAGTTCTTC
TRBV6-1	few	TRBD1	TRBJ2-3	CASSEQTGGTDTQYF	TGTGCCAGCAGTGAACAAACAGGGGGCACAGATACGCAGTATTTT
TRBV7-8	many	NA	TRBJ2-1	CASSLLADNEQFF	TGTGCCAGCAGCTTATTAGCGGACAATGAGCAGTTCTTC
TRBV7-2	many	NA	TRBJ1-1	CASSLVPANTEAFF	TGTGCCAGCAGCTTAGTACCGGCGAACACTGAAGCTTTCTTT
TRBV7-2	many	TRBD2	TRBJ2-1	CASSPSGTSREQFF	TGTGCCAGCAGCCCTTCCGGGACTAGCAGGGAGCAGTTCTTC